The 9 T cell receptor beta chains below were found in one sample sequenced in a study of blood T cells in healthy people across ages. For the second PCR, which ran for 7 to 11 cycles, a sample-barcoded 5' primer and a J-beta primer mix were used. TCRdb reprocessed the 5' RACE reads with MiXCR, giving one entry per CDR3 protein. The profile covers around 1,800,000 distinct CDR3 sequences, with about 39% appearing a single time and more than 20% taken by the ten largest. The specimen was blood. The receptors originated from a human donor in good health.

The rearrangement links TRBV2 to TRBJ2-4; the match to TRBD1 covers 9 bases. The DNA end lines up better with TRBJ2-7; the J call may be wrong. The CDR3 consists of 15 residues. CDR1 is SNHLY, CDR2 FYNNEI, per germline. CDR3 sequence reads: CASPRDRVGSYEQYF. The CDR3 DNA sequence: TGTGCCAGCCCACGGGACAGGGTTGGGTCCTACGAGCAGTACTTC.

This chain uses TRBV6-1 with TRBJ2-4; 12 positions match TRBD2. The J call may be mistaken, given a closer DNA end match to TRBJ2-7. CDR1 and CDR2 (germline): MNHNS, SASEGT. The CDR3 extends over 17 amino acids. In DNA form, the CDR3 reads TGTGCCAGCAGTGGGGGACAGACTAGCGGGGGCTCCTACGAGCAGTACTTC. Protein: CASSGGQTSGGSYEQYF.

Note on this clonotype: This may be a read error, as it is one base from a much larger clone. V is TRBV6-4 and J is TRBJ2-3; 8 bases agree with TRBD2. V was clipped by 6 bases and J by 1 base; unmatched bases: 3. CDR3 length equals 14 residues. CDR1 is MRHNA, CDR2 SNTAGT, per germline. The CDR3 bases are TGTGCCAGCAGGGACGGGGGGGGCACAGATACGCAGTATTTT. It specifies CASRDGGGTDTQYF.

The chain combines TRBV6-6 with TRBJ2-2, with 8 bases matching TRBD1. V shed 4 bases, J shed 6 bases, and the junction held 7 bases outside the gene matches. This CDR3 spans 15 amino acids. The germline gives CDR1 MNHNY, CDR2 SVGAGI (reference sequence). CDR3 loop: CASSSHRTGPGELFF. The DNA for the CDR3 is TGTGCCAGCAGTTCCCACCGGACAGGGCCCGGGGAGCTGTTTTTT.

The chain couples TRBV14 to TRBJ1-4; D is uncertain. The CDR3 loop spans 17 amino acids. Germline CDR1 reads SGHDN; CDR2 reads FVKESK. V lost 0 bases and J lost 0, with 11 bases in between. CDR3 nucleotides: TGTGCCAGCAGCCAAGATCGGCCCACTGCAACTAATGAAAAACTGTTTTTT. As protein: CASSQDRPTATNEKLFF.

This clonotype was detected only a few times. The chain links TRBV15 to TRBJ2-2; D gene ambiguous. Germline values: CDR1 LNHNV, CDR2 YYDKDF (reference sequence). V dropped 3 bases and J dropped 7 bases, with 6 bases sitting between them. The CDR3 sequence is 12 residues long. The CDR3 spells CATSRGSGELFF. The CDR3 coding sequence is TGTGCCACCAGCAGGGGTAGCGGGGAGCTGTTTTTT. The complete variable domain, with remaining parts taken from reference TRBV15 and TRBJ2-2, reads DAMVIQNPRYQVTQFGKPVTLSCSQTLNHNVMYWYQQKSSQAPKLLFHYYDKDFNNEADTPDNFQSRRPNTSFCFLDIRSPGLGDTAMYLCATSRGSGELFFGEGSRLTVL.

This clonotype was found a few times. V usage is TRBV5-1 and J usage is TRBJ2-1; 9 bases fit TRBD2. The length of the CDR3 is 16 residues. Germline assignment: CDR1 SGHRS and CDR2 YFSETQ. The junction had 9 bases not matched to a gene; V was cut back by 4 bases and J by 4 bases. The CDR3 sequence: CASSTPLAGDYNEQFF. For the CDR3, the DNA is TGCGCCAGCAGCACCCCTTTAGCGGGGGATTACAATGAGCAGTTCTTC.

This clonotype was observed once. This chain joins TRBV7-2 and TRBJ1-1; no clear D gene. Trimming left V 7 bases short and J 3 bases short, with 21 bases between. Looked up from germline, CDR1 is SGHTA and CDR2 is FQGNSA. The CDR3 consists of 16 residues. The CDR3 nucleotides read TGTGCCAGCACCCTCCGGGCCGGCTCTTATGACACTGAAGCTTTCTTT. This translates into CASTLRAGSYDTEAFF.

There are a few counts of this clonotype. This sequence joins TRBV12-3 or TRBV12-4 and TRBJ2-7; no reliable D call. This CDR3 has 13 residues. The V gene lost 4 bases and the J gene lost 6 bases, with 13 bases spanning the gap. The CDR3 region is CASSSHMGSEQYF. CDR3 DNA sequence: TGTGCCAGCAGTTCCCACATGGGTAGCGAGCAGTACTTC.